These 10 T cell receptor beta chains were all obtained from the same sample, sequenced in a study of shared clonotypes between healthy human individuals (TCRdb year 2020). Receptors were amplified or captured by the immunoSEQ multiplex PCR assay. Held by TCRdb, this immuneACCESS table contains in-frame sequences only and omits some clones. Under half of the omission traces to an unresolved V gene where checked; the cause of the rest is unknown. The sample table shows millions of clones, and around 93% are seen once. 1.5% to 2% of the sample lies in the top ten. CD8 naive samples consisted of CD45RO-negative cells that were positively selected for CCR7, yielding a CD45RA+CCR7+ population without TemRA cells. The sequenced sample was naive CD8+ T cells from PBMCs. The sample's cell subset or site, from its label and the paper: CD45RA+CCR7+. These receptors all stem from a man aged 18 to 29 in good health. Some clones in this sample may be carry-over from other donors' samples.

The chain recombines TRBV7-9 with TRBJ1-4, with TRBD1 as a possible D gene (5 bases). CDR3 length: 15 amino acids. V gave up 5 bases and J gave up 3 bases, with 13 bases separating them. CDR1 SEHNR and CDR2 FQNEAQ come from the germline V gene (reference sequence). DNA of the CDR3: TGTGCCAGCAGCCGAGAGGGGCCGGCTAATGAAAAACTGTTTTTT. Translation: CASSREGPANEKLFF.

The genes are TRBV11-2 and TRBJ2-3; D is perhaps TRBD1 or TRBD2 (5 bases each). The CDR3 loop spans 15 amino acids. V was trimmed by 0 bases and J by 2 bases, leaving 9 bases between them. Germline V gene data show CDR1 as SGHAT and CDR2 as FQNNGV. DNA for the CDR3: TGTGCCAGCAGCTTAGATGGGGGAATCACAGATACGCAGTATTTT. It codes for CASSLDGGITDTQYF.

The chain joins TRBV4-3 to TRBJ2-7; D might be TRBD1 (6 bases). Germline CDR1 and CDR2: LGHNA and YSLEER. Trimming shortened V by 0 bases and J by 7 bases, and 16 bases separated the two germline ends. The CDR3 sequence is 15 residues long. Here the CDR3 reads CASSQDNGTPLEQYF. The CDR3 DNA sequence: TGCGCCAGCAGCCAAGATAACGGGACACCCCTGGAGCAGTACTTC.

This clone was observed a single time. The chain couples TRBV7-9 to TRBJ2-4; TRBD2 matches 8 bases. The ends lost 0 bases at V and 6 bases at J; junction bases unmatched: 7. This CDR3 region has 16 residues. Per the germline V gene, CDR1 is SEHNR and CDR2 is FQNEAQ (reference sequence). The chain's CDR3 is CASSLAGGLVGNIQYF. The CDR3 nucleotides read TGTGCCAGCAGCTTAGCCGGGGGACTAGTCGGAAACATTCAGTACTTC.

This sequence joins TRBV25-1 and TRBJ2-7; TRBD1 might be the D (5 bases). Germline CDR1 MGHDK, CDR2 SYGVNS. The V gene lost 6 bases and the J gene lost 2 bases, with 20 bases spanning the gap. The CDR3 extends over 16 amino acids. The CDR3 nucleotides are TGTGCCAGCAGGATAAATCGACAGTCGGAGACCTACGAGCAGTACTTC. Its protein product is CASRINRQSETYEQYF.

Concerning this clone itself: Other DNA sequences in this specimen translate into the identical CDR3. The CDR3 coding sequence is TGCAGCGTTGTGGGGGGGCGGGAGACCCAGTACTTC. Amino acids: CSVVGGRETQYF. This sequence joins TRBV29-1 and TRBJ2-5, with a possible D match to TRBD2 (7 bases). CDR1 and CDR2 from the germline V gene are SQVTM and ANQGSEA. Trimming shortened V by 4 bases and J by 5 bases, and 11 bases separated the two germline ends. The CDR3 length is 12 residues.

The genes are TRBV28 and TRBJ1-1, with D hard to call. Germline assignment: CDR1 MDHEN and CDR2 SYDVKM. The V end lost 4 bases, the J end lost 0 bases, and 12 bases lay between the germline ends. This CDR3 has 15 amino acids. The CDR3 reads CASSSSHIMNTEAFF. As DNA, the CDR3 is TGTGCCAGCAGTTCATCACACATCATGAACACTGAAGCTTTCTTT.

The V and J genes are TRBV4-1 and TRBJ2-7; weak D call: TRBD1 (5 bases). CDR3 length: 16 residues. V lost 0 bases to trimming and J lost 3 bases, with 15 bases between them. Germline CDR1 MGHRA, CDR2 YSYEKL. The CDR3: CASSQDPGRAHYEQYF. CDR3 in DNA: TGCGCCAGCAGCCAAGATCCGGGCAGGGCGCACTACGAGCAGTACTTC.

There are a few counts of this clone. The chain carries TRBV30 and TRBJ1-5; D is perhaps TRBD1 (6 bases). The ends were cut back, 3 bases at V and 0 bases at J, with 6 bases in the middle. Per the germline V gene, CDR1 is GTSNPN and CDR2 is SVGIG (reference sequence). The CDR3 loop spans 13 amino acids. The CDR3 region is CAWRGGSNQPQHF. The CDR3 DNA is TGTGCCTGGAGAGGGGGTAGCAATCAGCCCCAGCATTTT. The whole variable domain, filled in from reference TRBV30 and TRBJ1-5, reads SQTIHQWPATLVQPVGSPLSLECTVEGTSNPNLYWYRQAAGRGLQLLFYSVGIGQISSEVPQNLSASRPQDRQFILSSKKLLLSDSGFYLCAWRGGSNQPQHFGDGTRLSIL.

The rearrangement links TRBV30 to TRBJ2-7; the match to TRBD2 covers 10 bases. Germline trimming cut 3 bases from V and 3 bases from J; bases unmatched to any gene: 8. The germline V gene has CDR1 GTSNPN and CDR2 SVGIG (reference sequence). This CDR3 is built from 15 residues. CDR3 in DNA: TGTGCCTGGAGGGGTATAGCGGGAGGTCGCTACGAGCAGTACTTC. This translates into CAWRGIAGGRYEQYF.